This record looks at one T cell receptor (beta chain) sequence and its context. Its matching antigen is unknown. Reverse transcribed after extraction, RNA yielded cDNA as the sequencing template. Method: immunoSEQ multiplex PCR; TCRdb's copy keeps in-frame clones and lacks some. The top ten clones hold just over 35% of a sample with 140,000 or so clones, around 62% of them seen once. PBMC-derived CD4+ and CD8+ T cells were sorted. The CDR3 extends over 11 amino acids. V gave up 6 bases and J gave up 8 bases, with 9 bases separating them. Germline CDR1 and CDR2: SNHLY and FYNNEI. This entry is derived from a study of CD8+ T cells in alopecia areata. Study-level points and caveats: Higher clonality was seen in lesional scalp than in normal scalp, especially in alopecia totalis/universalis. Mice gave a clearer picture of TCR sharing than patients did, possibly for HLA-related reasons.

Sequencing used CD8+ T cells sorted from blood. This rearrangement joins TRBV2 to TRBJ2-3; no clear D. This TCR was sampled from a human donor in good health. This CDR3 reads CASRASPTQYF. The CDR3 DNA sequence: TGTGCCAGCAGGGCTTCCCCTACGCAGTATTTT.